This T cell receptor (beta chain) was obtained from a study of T cell changes during pregnancy in multiple sclerosis. The CDR3 spans 15 residues. The V gene end was trimmed by 1 base and the J gene end by 6 bases; junction bases not matched to a gene: 6. The germline gives CDR1 LNHDA, CDR2 SQIVND (reference sequence). The repertoire was sequenced with immunoSEQ multiplex PCR; TCRdb's copy has only in-frame clones and lacks some. Of approximately 20,000 clones in the sample, roughly 88% were seen once. The sequence was obtained from a female donor in good health, enrolled as a control in a pregnancy study. Specimen: CD8+ T cells from peripheral blood mononuclear cells, collected in the third trimester of pregnancy. V usage is TRBV19 and J usage is TRBJ2-1, with 7 bases lining up with TRBD2. The CDR3 DNA is TGTGCCAGTAGTATAGCCCAGCGGGGAGTCAATGAGCAGTTCTTC. Protein product: CASSIAQRGVNEQFF. Together with reference TRBV19 and TRBJ2-1, the CDR3 gives the full variable domain: DGGITQSPKYLFRKEGQNVTLSCEQNLNHDAMYWYRQDPGQGLRLIYYSQIVNDFQKGDIAEGYSVSREKKESFPLTVTSAQKNPTAFYLCASSIAQRGVNEQFFGPGTRLTVL.